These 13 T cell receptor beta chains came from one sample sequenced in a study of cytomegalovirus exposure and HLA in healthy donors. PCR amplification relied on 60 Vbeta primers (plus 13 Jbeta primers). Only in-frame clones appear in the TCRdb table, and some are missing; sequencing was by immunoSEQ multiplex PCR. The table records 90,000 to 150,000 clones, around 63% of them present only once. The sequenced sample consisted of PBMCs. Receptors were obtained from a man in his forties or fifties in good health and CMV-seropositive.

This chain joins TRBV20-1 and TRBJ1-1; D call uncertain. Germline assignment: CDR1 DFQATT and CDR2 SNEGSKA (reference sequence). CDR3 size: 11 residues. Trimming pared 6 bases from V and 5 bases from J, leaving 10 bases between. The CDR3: CSAPRATEAFF. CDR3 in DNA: TGCAGTGCCCCGAGGGCTACTGAAGCTTTCTTT.

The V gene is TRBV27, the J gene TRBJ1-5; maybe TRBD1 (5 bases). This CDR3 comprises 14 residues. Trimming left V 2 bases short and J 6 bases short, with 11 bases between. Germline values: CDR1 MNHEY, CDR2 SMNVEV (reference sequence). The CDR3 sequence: CASSLSRVGQPQHF. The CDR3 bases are TGTGCCAGCAGTTTAAGCAGGGTTGGTCAGCCCCAGCATTTT.

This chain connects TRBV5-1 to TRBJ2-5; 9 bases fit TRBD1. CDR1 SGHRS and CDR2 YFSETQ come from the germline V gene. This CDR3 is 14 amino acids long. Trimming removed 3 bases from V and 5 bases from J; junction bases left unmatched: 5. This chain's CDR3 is CASSWGTGFETQYF. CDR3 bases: TGCGCCAGCAGCTGGGGGACAGGGTTCGAGACCCAGTACTTC.

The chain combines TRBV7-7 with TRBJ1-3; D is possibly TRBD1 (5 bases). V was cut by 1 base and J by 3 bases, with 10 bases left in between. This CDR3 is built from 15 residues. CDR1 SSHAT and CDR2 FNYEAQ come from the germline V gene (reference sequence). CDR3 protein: CASSLDGGHGNTIYF. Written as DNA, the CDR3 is TGTGCCAGCAGCTTAGACGGGGGTCATGGAAACACCATATATTTT.

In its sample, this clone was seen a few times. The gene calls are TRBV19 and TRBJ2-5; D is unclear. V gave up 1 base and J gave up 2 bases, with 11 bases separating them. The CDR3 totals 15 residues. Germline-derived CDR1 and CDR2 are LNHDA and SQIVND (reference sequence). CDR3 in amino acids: CASSIGSRGQETQYF. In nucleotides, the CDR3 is TGTGCCAGTAGTATAGGGAGCAGAGGTCAAGAGACCCAGTACTTC.

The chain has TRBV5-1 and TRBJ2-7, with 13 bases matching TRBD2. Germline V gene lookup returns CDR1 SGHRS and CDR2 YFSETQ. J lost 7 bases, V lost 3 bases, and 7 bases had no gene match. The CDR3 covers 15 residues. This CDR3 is CASSWGTSGIYEQYF. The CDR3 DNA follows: TGCGCCAGCAGCTGGGGGACTAGCGGGATATATGAGCAGTACTTC. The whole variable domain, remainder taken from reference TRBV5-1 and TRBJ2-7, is KAGVTQTPRYLIKTRGQQVTLSCSPISGHRSVSWYQQTPGQGLQFLFEYFSETQRNKGNFPGRFSGRQFSNSRSEMNVSTLELGDSALYLCASSWGTSGIYEQYFGPGTRLTVT.

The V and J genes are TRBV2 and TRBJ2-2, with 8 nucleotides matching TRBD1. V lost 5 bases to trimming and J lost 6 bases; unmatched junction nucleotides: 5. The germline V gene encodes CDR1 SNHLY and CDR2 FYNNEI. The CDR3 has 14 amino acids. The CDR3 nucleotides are TGTGCCAGCAGTTACCACAGGGGGGCCGGGGAGCTGTTTTTT. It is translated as CASSYHRGAGELFF.

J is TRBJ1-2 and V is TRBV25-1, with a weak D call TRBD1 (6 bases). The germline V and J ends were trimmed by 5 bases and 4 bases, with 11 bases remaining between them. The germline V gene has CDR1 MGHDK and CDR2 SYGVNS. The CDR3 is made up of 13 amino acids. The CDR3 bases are TGTGCCAGCAGTCCAGGGGCGAGCTATGGCTACACCTTC. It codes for CASSPGASYGYTF.

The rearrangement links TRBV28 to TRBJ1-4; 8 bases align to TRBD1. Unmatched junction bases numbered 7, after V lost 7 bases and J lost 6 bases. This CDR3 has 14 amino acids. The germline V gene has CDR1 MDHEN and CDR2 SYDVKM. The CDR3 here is CASNIQGAHEKLFF. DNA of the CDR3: TGTGCCAGCAACATTCAGGGGGCGCATGAAAAACTGTTTTTT.

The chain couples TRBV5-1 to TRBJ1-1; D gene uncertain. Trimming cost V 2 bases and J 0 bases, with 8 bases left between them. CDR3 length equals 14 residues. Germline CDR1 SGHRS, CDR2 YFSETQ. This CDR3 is CASSFGSMNTEAFF. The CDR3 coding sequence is TGCGCCAGCAGCTTCGGGTCAATGAACACTGAAGCTTTCTTT.

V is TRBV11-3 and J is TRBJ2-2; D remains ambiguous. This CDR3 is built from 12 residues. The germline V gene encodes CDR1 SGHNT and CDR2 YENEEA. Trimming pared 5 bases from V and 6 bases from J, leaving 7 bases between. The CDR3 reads CASSPRAGELFF. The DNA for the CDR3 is TGTGCCAGCAGCCCACGGGCCGGGGAGCTGTTTTTT.

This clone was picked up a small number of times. The chain's CDR3 is CASSFSRSSDGYTF. CDR3 nucleotides: TGTGCCAGCAGCTTCTCCCGGAGTTCGGATGGCTACACCTTC. The chain couples TRBV7-9 to TRBJ1-2, with no clear D. Per the germline V gene, CDR1 is SEHNR and CDR2 is FQNEAQ (reference sequence). Trimming stripped 3 bases from V and 6 bases from J, with 14 bases between. The CDR3 covers 14 residues.

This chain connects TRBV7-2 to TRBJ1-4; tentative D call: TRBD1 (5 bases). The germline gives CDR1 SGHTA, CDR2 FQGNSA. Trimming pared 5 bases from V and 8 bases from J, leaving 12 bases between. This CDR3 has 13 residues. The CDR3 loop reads CASSQIGGEKLFF. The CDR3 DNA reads TGTGCCAGCAGCCAAATCGGGGGGGAAAAACTGTTTTTT.